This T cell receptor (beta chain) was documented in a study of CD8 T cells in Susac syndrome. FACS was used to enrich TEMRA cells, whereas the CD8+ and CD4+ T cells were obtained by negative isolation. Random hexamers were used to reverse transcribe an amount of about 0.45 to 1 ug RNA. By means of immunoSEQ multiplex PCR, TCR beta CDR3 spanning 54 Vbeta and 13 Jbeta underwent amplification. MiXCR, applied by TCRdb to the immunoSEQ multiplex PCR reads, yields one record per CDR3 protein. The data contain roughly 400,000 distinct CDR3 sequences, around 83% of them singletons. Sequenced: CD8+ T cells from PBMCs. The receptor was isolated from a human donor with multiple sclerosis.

The CDR3, as DNA: TGCAGTGCTAGAGATAGGAACCTAGGGTACAATGAGCAGTTCTTC. Amino acids: CSARDRNLGYNEQFF. V gene TRBV20-1 combines with J gene TRBJ2-1; D ambiguous. V lost 0 bases, J lost 4 bases, and 13 bases lay in between. Per germline, CDR1 DFQATT and CDR2 SNEGSKA (reference sequence). The CDR3 has 15 amino acids.